These 20 T cell receptor beta chains came from one sample sequenced in a study of cytomegalovirus exposure and HLA in healthy donors. Primers: 60 Vbeta forward and 13 Jbeta reverse. Sequencing was performed with immunoSEQ multiplex PCR; in TCRdb, only in-frame clones are kept and a portion is missing. The profile shows some 160,000 clones, 86% of them singletons. The sequenced material came from PBMCs. All receptors come from a woman aged 18-29 years in good health and CMV-seronegative.

The CDR3 nucleotides read TGTGCCACCAGCATACAGAAGAACACTGAAGCTTTCTTT. The encoded protein is CATSIQKNTEAFF. The chain couples TRBV15 to TRBJ1-1; D is undetermined. Trimming cost V 4 bases and J 1 base, with 7 bases left between them. CDR1 is LNHNV and CDR2 is YYDKDF in the germline V gene (reference sequence). The CDR3 extends over 13 amino acids.

The V gene is TRBV29-1, the J gene TRBJ1-5, with D possibly matching TRBD1 (6 bases). The CDR3 spans 13 residues. V was trimmed by 4 bases and J by 4 bases, leaving 11 bases between them. The germline gives CDR1 SQVTM, CDR2 ANQGSEA. CDR3: CSVAGASNQPQHF. The CDR3 nucleotides are TGCAGCGTTGCAGGGGCGTCGAATCAGCCCCAGCATTTT.

The CDR3 protein is CASSLQGVNTGELFF. The CDR3 DNA reads TGTGCCAGCAGCTTACAGGGGGTAAACACCGGGGAGCTGTTTTTT. The rearrangement uses TRBV5-4 and TRBJ2-2, with TRBD1 matching over 8 bases. The V segment lost 2 bases and the J segment 2 bases; nucleotides outside the gene matches: 2. The CDR3 has 15 amino acids. Germline CDR1 is SGHNT and CDR2 is YYREEE (reference sequence).

The chain joins TRBV6-6 to TRBJ1-4, with 9 bases that match TRBD1. With V trimmed by 6 bases and J by 6 bases, 11 bases remained unmatched. Germline assignment: CDR1 MNHNY and CDR2 SVGAGI (reference sequence). CDR3 length equals 16 residues. CDR3 coding DNA: TGTGCCAGCAGACGACAGGGGGAAGAGACTTATGAAAAACTGTTTTTT. Its translation: CASRRQGEETYEKLFF.

The rearrangement joins TRBV28 to TRBJ2-1; D may be TRBD1 (5 bases). This CDR3 is built from 15 residues. CDR1 and CDR2 from the germline V gene are MDHEN and SYDVKM. Deletions cut 2 bases from V and 14 bases from J, with 22 bases between. The CDR3 here is CASSLNLRAIERKFF. The DNA for the CDR3 is TGTGCCAGCAGTTTAAATCTCAGGGCGATTGAAAGGAAGTTCTTC.

The chain links TRBV2 to TRBJ1-6; tentatively, D is TRBD1 (6 bases). The V end lost 6 bases, the J end lost 9 bases, and 21 bases lay between the germline ends. The CDR3 extends over 16 amino acids. CDR1 and CDR2 (germline): SNHLY, FYNNEI. The CDR3 protein is CASRGLQGANPSPLHF. CDR3 nucleotide sequence: TGTGCCAGCAGGGGCTTACAGGGAGCCAACCCTTCACCCCTCCACTTT.

This rearrangement joins TRBV28 to TRBJ2-2, with 9 bases fitting TRBD1. The V and J ends lost 5 bases and 6 bases, in that order; junction bases with no gene match: 10. The CDR3 covers 16 residues. Per germline, CDR1 MDHEN and CDR2 SYDVKM. The CDR3 reads CASSDRQGVKAGELFF. The CDR3 nucleotides read TGTGCCAGCAGTGACCGACAGGGGGTAAAAGCCGGGGAGCTGTTTTTT.

This clone was detected only once. V is TRBV27 and J is TRBJ2-7, with 8 bases lining up with TRBD1. V shed 6 bases, J shed 9 bases, and the junction held 13 bases outside the gene matches. The CDR3 is 14 residues long. Germline V gene lookup returns CDR1 MNHEY and CDR2 SMNVEV (reference sequence). DNA for the CDR3: TGTGCCAGCAGCCGGGACAGGACGGCCCGAGTGCAGTACTTC. This encodes CASSRDRTARVQYF.

The J gene is TRBJ2-3, the V gene TRBV11-2; D gene unclear. V lost 8 bases and J lost 2, with 20 bases in between. The CDR3 has 16 residues. CDR1 is SGHAT and CDR2 is FQNNGV in the germline V gene. This chain's CDR3 is CASRRSGLASTDTQYF. Here the CDR3 DNA reads TGTGCCAGCCGAAGATCGGGTCTGGCTTCCACAGATACGCAGTATTTT.

The chain uses TRBV6-4 and TRBJ2-7; 8 nucleotides agree with TRBD1. The CDR3 has 17 residues. V was clipped by 3 bases and J by 3 bases; unmatched bases: 13. Germline CDR1 reads MRHNA; CDR2 reads SNTAGT. CDR3 nucleotides: TGTGCCAGCAGTGAGGTACAACACGGGACAGGCGACTACGAGCAGTACTTC. It yields the protein CASSEVQHGTGDYEQYF.

This clone turned up a few times. The gene calls are TRBV6-1 and TRBJ2-7; a possible D gene is TRBD1 (5 bases). The V and J ends lost 2 bases and 3 bases respectively, with 14 bases between them. The CDR3 has 15 amino acids. CDR1 and CDR2 from the germline V gene are MNHNS and SASEGT. The CDR3, as DNA: TGTGCCAGCAGTGAACGAGACAGCTTCCTCTACGAGCAGTACTTC. This gives the protein CASSERDSFLYEQYF.

The chain has TRBV30 and TRBJ1-2; D gene uncertain. This CDR3 has 17 amino acids. V lost 1 base, J lost 6 bases, and 24 bases lay in between. The V gene's germline CDR1 is GTSNPN and CDR2 SVGIG (reference sequence). The CDR3 DNA sequence: TGTGCCTGGAGTGCCCCAGCTCGACGGTTACGAGGCGATGGCTACACCTTC. Amino acids: CAWSAPARRLRGDGYTF.

The gene calls are TRBV28 and TRBJ2-3, with a tentative D call TRBD2 (5 bases). Trimming shortened V by 3 bases and J by 12 bases, and 13 bases separated the two germline ends. This CDR3 is built from 12 residues. CDR1 is MDHEN, CDR2 SYDVKM, per germline. The CDR3 region is CASSFEGRFQYF. In DNA, the CDR3 is TGTGCCAGCAGTTTTGAGGGCCGCTTTCAGTATTTT.

This clone occurred a few times. Mismatch with germline at one junction end may stem from a read error. The chain is built from TRBV6-1 and TRBJ2-1, with TRBD2 as a possible D gene (6 bases). Looked up from germline, CDR1 is MNHNS and CDR2 is SASEGT. The CDR3 spans 13 residues. Written as DNA, the CDR3 is TGTGCCAGCGCCGCGGGGAGGCCCTACAATTCGATCTTC. Its protein product is CASAAGRPYNSIF.

This clone was counted a few times. The rearrangement joins TRBV7-9 to TRBJ1-1; D may be TRBD1 (6 bases). V lost 10 bases to trimming and J lost 0 bases, with 12 bases between them. CDR3 length equals 13 residues. From germline, CDR1 is SEHNR and CDR2 FQNEAQ (reference sequence). The CDR3 DNA reads as TGTGCCAACGAACAGGGTATGAACACTGAAGCTTTCTTT. Residues: CANEQGMNTEAFF.

The chain employs TRBV4-1 and TRBJ2-5; TRBD2 aligns across 8 bases. Judging by the DNA end, TRBJ2-7 fits better; the J call may be wrong. Per germline, CDR1 MGHRA and CDR2 YSYEKL. The CDR3 runs 13 residues. As DNA, the CDR3 is TGCGCCAGCAGTTTAGCGGGATTCTACGAGCAGTACTTC. Residues: CASSLAGFYEQYF.

The count of this clone is one. The chain uses TRBV7-8 and TRBJ2-1; 7 bases agree with TRBD2. From germline, CDR1 is SGHVS and CDR2 FQNEAQ. Trimming at V came to 4 bases and at J to 7 bases, leaving 4 bases not matched to a gene. This CDR3 has 13 residues. CDR3 DNA sequence: TGTGCCAGCAGCTCCGGGACTACGAATGAGCAGTTCTTC. Translating it yields CASSSGTTNEQFF.

The chain joins TRBV6-1 to TRBJ2-3, with D possibly being TRBD1 (6 bases). Germline CDR1 reads MNHNS; CDR2 reads SASEGT. V lost 5 bases and J 1 base, leaving 13 bases between the germline ends. There are 15 residues in the CDR3. The CDR3 DNA reads as TGTGCCAGCAGTACTACAGGGTTTGGCACAGATACGCAGTATTTT. This translates into CASSTTGFGTDTQYF.

V and J are TRBV28 and TRBJ2-7; 8 bases align to TRBD1. Unmatched junction bases numbered 4, after V lost 4 bases and J lost 2 bases. The V gene's germline CDR1 is MDHEN and CDR2 SYDVKM. This CDR3 has 14 residues. CDR3 DNA sequence: TGTGCCAGCAGTTACTACAGGGGGGCCTACGAGCAGTACTTC. It yields the protein CASSYYRGAYEQYF.

V is TRBV6-6 and J is TRBJ1-2, with TRBD1 as a possible D gene (6 bases). Trimming stripped 4 bases from V and 2 bases from J, with 11 bases between. Germline-derived CDR1 and CDR2 are MNHNY and SVGAGI (reference sequence). The CDR3 sequence is 14 residues long. The CDR3 region is CASSLAGVNYGYTF. The DNA of the CDR3 is TGTGCCAGCAGTTTGGCAGGGGTGAACTATGGCTACACCTTC.